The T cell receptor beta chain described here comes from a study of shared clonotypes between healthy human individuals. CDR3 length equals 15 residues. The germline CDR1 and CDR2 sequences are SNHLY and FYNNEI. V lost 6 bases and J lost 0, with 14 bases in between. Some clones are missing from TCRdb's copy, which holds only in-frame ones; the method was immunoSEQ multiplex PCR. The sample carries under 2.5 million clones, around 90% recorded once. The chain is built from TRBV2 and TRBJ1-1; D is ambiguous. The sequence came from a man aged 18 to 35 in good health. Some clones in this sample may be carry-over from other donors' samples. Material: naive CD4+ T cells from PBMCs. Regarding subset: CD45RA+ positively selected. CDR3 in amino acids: CASSRTQPMNTEAFF. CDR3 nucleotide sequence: TGTGCCAGCAGCCGGACGCAACCCATGAACACTGAAGCTTTCTTT.